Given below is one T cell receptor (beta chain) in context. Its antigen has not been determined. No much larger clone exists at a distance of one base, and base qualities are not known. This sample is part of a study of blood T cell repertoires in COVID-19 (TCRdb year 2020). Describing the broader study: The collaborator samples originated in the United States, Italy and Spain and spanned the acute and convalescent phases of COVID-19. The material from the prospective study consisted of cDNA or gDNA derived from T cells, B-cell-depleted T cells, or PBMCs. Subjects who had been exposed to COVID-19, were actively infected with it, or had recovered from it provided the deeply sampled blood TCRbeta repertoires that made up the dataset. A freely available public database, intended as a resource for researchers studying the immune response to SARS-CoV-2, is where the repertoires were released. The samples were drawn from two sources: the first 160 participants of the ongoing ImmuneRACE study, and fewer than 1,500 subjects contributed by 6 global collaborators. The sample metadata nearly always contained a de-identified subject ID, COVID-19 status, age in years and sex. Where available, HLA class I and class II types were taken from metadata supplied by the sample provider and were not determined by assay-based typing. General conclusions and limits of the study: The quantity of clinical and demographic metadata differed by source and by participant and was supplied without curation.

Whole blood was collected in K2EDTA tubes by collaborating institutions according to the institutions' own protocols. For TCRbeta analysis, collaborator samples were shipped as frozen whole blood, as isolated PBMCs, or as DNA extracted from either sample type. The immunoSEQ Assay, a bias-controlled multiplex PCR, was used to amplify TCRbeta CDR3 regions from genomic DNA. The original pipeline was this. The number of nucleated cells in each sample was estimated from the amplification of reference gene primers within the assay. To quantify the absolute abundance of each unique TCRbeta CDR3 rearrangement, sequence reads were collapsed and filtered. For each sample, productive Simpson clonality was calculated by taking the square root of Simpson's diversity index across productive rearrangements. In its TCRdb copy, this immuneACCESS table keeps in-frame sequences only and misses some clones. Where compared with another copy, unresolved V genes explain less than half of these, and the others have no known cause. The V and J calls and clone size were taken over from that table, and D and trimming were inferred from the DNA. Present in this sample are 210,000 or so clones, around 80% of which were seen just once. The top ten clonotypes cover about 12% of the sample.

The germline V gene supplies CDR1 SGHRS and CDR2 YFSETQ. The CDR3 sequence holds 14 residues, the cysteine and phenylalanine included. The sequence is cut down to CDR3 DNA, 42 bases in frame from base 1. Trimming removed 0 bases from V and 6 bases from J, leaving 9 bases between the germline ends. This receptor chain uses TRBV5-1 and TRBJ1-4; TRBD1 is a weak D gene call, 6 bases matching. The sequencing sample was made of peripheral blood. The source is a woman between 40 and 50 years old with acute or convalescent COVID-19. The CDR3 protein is CASSLDRADEKLFF. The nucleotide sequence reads TGCGCCAGCAGCTTGGACAGGGCGGATGAAAAACTGTTTTTT.